This T cell receptor beta chain originates from a study of T cell repertoires in cytomegalovirus infection. Study-level information: CMV epitopes that were recently identified and HLA-C-restricted were used alongside well-studied HLA-B-restricted ones. Public TCR beta signatures were indicative of both CMV infection and a matching HLA type. Regarding the study as a whole: Identification of carriers of CMV plus the relevant HLA was performed using cumulative public TCR beta family frequency. Predominance within the ex vivo response was attributable to HLA-C-restricted CMV-specific TCR beta clonotypes.

Per the germline V gene, CDR1 is MGHRA and CDR2 is YSYEKL. The junction had 4 bases not matched to a gene; V was cut back by 1 base and J by 4 bases. The CDR3 contains 16 residues. Each CDR3 protein is one row after TCRdb ran MiXCR on the reads. The sample includes tens of thousands of distinct CDR3 sequences, roughly 20% of them seen just once. A note on this clonotype: The target antigen is unknown.

V gene TRBV4-1 combines with J gene TRBJ2-1; 10 positions match TRBD2. The sample was CD8+ T cells from cultured PBMCs, taken from culture after CMV antigen stimulation. This clonotype was sampled from a human donor in good health (CMV status not recorded). Some clones in this sample may be carry-over from other donors' samples. The CDR3 region is CASSQAPAGGYNEQFF. In DNA, the CDR3 is TGCGCCAGCAGCCAAGCCCCAGCGGGGGGGTACAATGAGCAGTTCTTC.